These 28 T cell receptor beta chains came from one sample sequenced in a study of cytomegalovirus exposure and HLA in healthy donors. The primer mix had 60 Vbeta and 13 Jbeta primers. Clones were sequenced by immunoSEQ multiplex PCR, and TCRdb holds only the in-frame ones, with some missing. The sample consists of 150,000 to 200,000 clones, around three quarters of them appearing once. Sequencing was carried out using PBMCs. The receptors originated from a boy between 10 and 17 years old in good health and CMV-seronegative.

The J gene is TRBJ1-1, the V gene TRBV11-2, with D perhaps matching TRBD1 (6 bases). V shed 6 bases and J shed 0 bases, with 11 bases lying between them. This CDR3 spans 14 amino acids. Looked up from germline, CDR1 is SGHAT and CDR2 is FQNNGV. CDR3 sequence reads: CASRWTDLNTEAFF. In DNA, the CDR3 is TGTGCCAGCAGGTGGACAGATTTGAACACTGAAGCTTTCTTT. The whole variable domain, filled in from reference TRBV11-2 and TRBJ1-1, reads EAGVAQSPRYKIIEKRQSVAFWCNPISGHATLYWYQQILGQGPKLLIQFQNNGVVDDSQLPKDRFSAERLKGVDSTLKIQPAKLEDSAVYLCASRWTDLNTEAFFGQGTRLTVV.

This chain connects TRBV7-9 to TRBJ1-1; TRBD1 agrees at 9 bases. Germline V lookup: CDR1 SEHNR, CDR2 FQNEAQ (reference sequence). The V segment lost 6 bases and the J segment 1 base; nucleotides outside the gene matches: 3. The CDR3 contains 14 residues. In DNA, the CDR3 is TGTGCCAGCAGATCGGGACAGGGGAACACTGAAGCTTTCTTT. Protein sequence: CASRSGQGNTEAFF. Filled out from reference TRBV7-9 and TRBJ1-1, the complete variable domain reads DTGVSQNPRHKITKRGQNVTFRCDPISEHNRLYWYRQTLGQGPEFLTYFQNEAQLEKSRLLSDRFSAERPKGSFSTLEIQRTEQGDSAMYLCASRSGQGNTEAFFGQGTRLTVV.

The V and J genes are TRBV9 and TRBJ1-6, with D unresolved. The CDR3 covers 19 residues. V was pared by 4 bases and J by 0 bases, with 20 bases between. Looked up from germline, CDR1 is SGDLS and CDR2 is YYNGEE. CDR3 sequence reads: CASSQGPTRLSSYNSPLHF. The CDR3 nucleotides read TGTGCCAGCAGCCAAGGTCCCACTAGATTAAGCTCCTATAATTCACCCCTCCACTTT.

Of note for this clone: Other DNA sequences of this sample code for an identical CDR3. The V and J genes are TRBV5-1 and TRBJ2-7; 10 bases fit TRBD2. V shed 5 bases and J 3 bases; nucleotides not matched to a gene: 8. In germline, CDR1 is SGHRS, CDR2 YFSETQ. The CDR3 covers 15 residues. CDR3 nucleotides: TGCGCCAGCAGTTTTGGCCTAGCGGGAGTCTACGAGCAGTACTTC. Its translation: CASSFGLAGVYEQYF. The whole variable domain, filled in from reference TRBV5-1 and TRBJ2-7, reads KAGVTQTPRYLIKTRGQQVTLSCSPISGHRSVSWYQQTPGQGLQFLFEYFSETQRNKGNFPGRFSGRQFSNSRSEMNVSTLELGDSALYLCASSFGLAGVYEQYFGPGTRLTVT.

V is TRBV4-3 and J is TRBJ2-5; 7 nucleotides line up with TRBD2. Trimming took 1 base from V and 5 from J; bases not matched to a gene: 7. The CDR3 contains 15 residues. Looked up from germline, CDR1 is LGHNA and CDR2 is YSLEER. CDR3 protein: CASSQGPAGWETQYF. In DNA form, the CDR3 reads TGCGCCAGCAGCCAAGGCCCAGCGGGATGGGAGACCCAGTACTTC.

A note on this clone: The junction and the germline gene differ at one end; a read error may be behind it. V usage is TRBV2 and J usage is TRBJ1-5; 11 nucleotides line up with TRBD1. Germline assignment: CDR1 SNHLY and CDR2 FYNNEI. This CDR3 is 16 amino acids long. CDR3 DNA sequence: TGTGCCAGCAGTGGGAGGACAGGGGGCATCAATGAGCCCCAGCATTTT. This translates into CASSGRTGGINEPQHF.

This sequence joins TRBV9 and TRBJ1-3, with unresolved D. V lost 2 bases and J 0 bases, leaving 12 bases between the germline ends. Germline V gene lookup returns CDR1 SGDLS and CDR2 YYNGEE. CDR3 length: 16 residues. The CDR3 nucleotides read TGTGCCAGCAGCGTTTTTTCTAAGAGCTCTGGAAACACCATATATTTT. Protein sequence: CASSVFSKSSGNTIYF.

The chain is built from TRBV4-1 and TRBJ2-2; 12 nucleotides line up with TRBD2. Trimming cost V 3 bases and J 3 bases; bases outside gene matches: 8. In germline, CDR1 is MGHRA, CDR2 YSYEKL. CDR3 size: 18 residues. CDR3 in DNA: TGCGCCAGCAGCCACCTGGCGACTAGCGGGGGCCACACCGGGGAGCTGTTTTTT. Translation: CASSHLATSGGHTGELFF.

The chain links TRBV6-6 to TRBJ2-5, with a weak D call TRBD2 (5 bases). The CDR3 is made up of 12 amino acids. V lost 8 bases to trimming and J lost 10 bases, with 17 bases between them. The germline V gene has CDR1 MNHNY and CDR2 SVGAGI (reference sequence). The CDR3 is CASRAGLGDQYF. The DNA of the CDR3 is TGTGCCAGCCGCGCGGGCCTCGGGGACCAGTACTTC.

The chain carries TRBV30 and TRBJ1-5; D unclear. CDR1 is GTSNPN and CDR2 is SVGIG in the germline V gene (reference sequence). There are 14 residues in the CDR3. V was shortened by 3 bases and J by 0 bases, with 9 bases between the two germline ends. The CDR3 protein is CAWSLTGSNQPQHF. The CDR3 nucleotides are TGTGCCTGGAGCCTAACGGGTAGCAATCAGCCCCAGCATTTT.

This chain connects TRBV19 to TRBJ2-2, with TRBD2 matching over 10 bases. V shed 7 bases, J shed 2 bases, and the junction held 4 bases outside the gene matches. The CDR3 extends over 15 amino acids. Germline CDR1 reads LNHDA; CDR2 reads SQIVND (reference sequence). DNA of the CDR3: TGTGCCAGTACGGCTAGCGGGAGCAACACCGGGGAGCTGTTTTTT. Residues: CASTASGSNTGELFF.

The chain employs TRBV9 and TRBJ2-5; 14 bases are shared with TRBD2. V dropped 2 bases and J dropped 5; count of bases not matched to a gene: 8. The CDR3 consists of 17 residues. Germline values: CDR1 SGDLS, CDR2 YYNGEE. The CDR3 DNA reads as TGTGCCAGCAGCGTCAGAGGGACTAGCGGGAGTAGCGAGACCCAGTACTTC. This sequence encodes CASSVRGTSGSSETQYF.

The DNA for the CDR3 is TGCGCCAGCAGCCAAGCCGGGGGGCGCGGGGGAGGGGCAGATACGCAGTATTTT. It is translated as CASSQAGGRGGGADTQYF. The chain couples TRBV4-1 to TRBJ2-3; tentatively, D is TRBD2 (7 bases). The CDR3 runs 18 residues. V was shortened by 1 base and J by 4 bases, with 21 bases between the two germline ends. CDR1 and CDR2 (germline): MGHRA, YSYEKL.

The chain is built from TRBV19 and TRBJ2-3, with 10 positions matching TRBD2. The CDR3 extends over 14 amino acids. Trimming took 9 bases from V and 4 from J; bases not matched to a gene: 7. The germline CDR1 and CDR2 sequences are LNHDA and SQIVND (reference sequence). The CDR3 DNA reads as TGTGCCAGCACTCAGCGGGGGGGATCAGATACGCAGTATTTT. It specifies CASTQRGGSDTQYF.

The V call is TRBV27, the J call TRBJ2-2; no firm D call. CDR3 size: 14 residues. V was clipped by 4 bases and J by 3 bases, with 9 bases between them. Germline V gives CDR1 MNHEY, CDR2 SMNVEV (reference sequence). The CDR3 DNA is TGTGCCAGCAGTTCCCTGGCGGACACCGGGGAGCTGTTTTTT. Protein: CASSSLADTGELFF.

The V call is TRBV4-1, the J call TRBJ1-1; 9 bases match TRBD1. This CDR3 is built from 14 residues. From germline, CDR1 is MGHRA and CDR2 YSYEKL. The V segment lost 7 bases and the J segment 6 bases; nucleotides outside the gene matches: 9. The CDR3 DNA is TGCGCCAGCAACCCGGACAGGGGACGACCTGAAGCTTTCTTT. Its translation: CASNPDRGRPEAFF.

For the CDR3, the DNA is TGCGCCAGCAGCCCGCCCTCCGACAGAACAACCAGACAAGAGACCCAGTACTTC. This translates into CASSPPSDRTTRQETQYF. The V gene is TRBV4-1, the J gene TRBJ2-5; possibly TRBD1 for D (5 bases). The CDR3 covers 18 residues. Looked up from germline, CDR1 is MGHRA and CDR2 is YSYEKL. V was pared by 4 bases and J by 2 bases, with 23 bases between.

The J gene is TRBJ2-3, the V gene TRBV15; D is perhaps TRBD1 (6 bases). Trimming cost V 0 bases and J 4 bases, with 8 bases left between them. The germline V gene has CDR1 LNHNV and CDR2 YYDKDF (reference sequence). The CDR3 covers 14 residues. CDR3 amino acids: CATSRDGGPDTQYF. CDR3 coding DNA: TGTGCCACCAGCAGAGATGGGGGCCCAGATACGCAGTATTTT.

V gene TRBV6-6 combines with J gene TRBJ1-1; D may be TRBD1 (6 bases). CDR3 length: 14 residues. The germline V gene has CDR1 MNHNY and CDR2 SVGAGI (reference sequence). V was pared by 0 bases and J by 10 bases, with 15 bases between. CDR3: CASSYSRGQLTAFF. DNA for the CDR3: TGTGCCAGCAGTTACTCCCGGGGACAACTTACAGCTTTCTTT.

The chain carries TRBV7-2 and TRBJ2-3; 9 nucleotides match TRBD2. Germline V gene lookup returns CDR1 SGHTA and CDR2 FQGNSA. The junction had 3 bases not matched to a gene; V was cut back by 9 bases and J by 2 bases. CDR3 length: 13 amino acids. The CDR3 coding sequence is TGTGCCAGTGTAGCGGGAGTCACAGATACGCAGTATTTT. Encoded protein: CASVAGVTDTQYF.

V and J are TRBV11-2 and TRBJ1-6; D not resolved. Germline CDR1 SGHAT, CDR2 FQNNGV. Trimming removed 3 bases at V and 0 bases at J, with 9 bases between. The CDR3 is made up of 16 amino acids. CDR3 DNA sequence: TGTGCCAGCAGCTTGCGACACAGCTCCTATAATTCACCCCTCCACTTT. Its protein is CASSLRHSSYNSPLHF.

The chain uses TRBV27 and TRBJ2-5; tentatively, D is TRBD2 (6 bases). This CDR3 spans 15 amino acids. Trimming pared 6 bases from V and 1 base from J, leaving 15 bases between. Germline lookup yields CDR1 MNHEY and CDR2 SMNVEV (reference sequence). CDR3 residues: CASSRRISGQETQYF. CDR3 in DNA: TGTGCCAGCAGCCGTCGGATTAGCGGCCAAGAGACCCAGTACTTC.

This clone was seen only a few times. The J gene is TRBJ1-5, the V gene TRBV25-1; tentatively, D is TRBD1 (5 bases). Looked up from germline, CDR1 is MGHDK and CDR2 is SYGVNS. This CDR3 is 14 amino acids long. Between the trimmed V and J ends, which lost 9 bases and 4 bases, there was a span of 16 bases. The DNA of the CDR3 is TGTGCCAGTCGGGGGTCCGGGGAGAATCAGCCCCAGCATTTT. Translating gives CASRGSGENQPQHF.

The rearrangement links TRBV5-1 to TRBJ2-7; D not certain. Between the trimmed V and J ends, which lost 0 bases and 1 base, there was a span of 11 bases. Germline-derived CDR1 and CDR2 are SGHRS and YFSETQ. There are 15 residues in the CDR3. CDR3 bases: TGCGCCAGCAGCTTGGTGGGCCAGGTGTCCTACGAGCAGTACTTC. It encodes CASSLVGQVSYEQYF.

This clone was seen a few times. The rearrangement uses TRBV6-5 and TRBJ1-5; 7 bases agree with TRBD1. The germline CDR1 and CDR2 sequences are MNHEY and SVGAGI. The CDR3 covers 15 residues. The junction had 5 bases not matched to a gene; V was cut back by 6 bases and J by 0 bases. Written as DNA, the CDR3 is TGTGCCAGCAGATACGACAGGGATAGCAATCAGCCCCAGCATTTT. Encoded protein: CASRYDRDSNQPQHF.

The rearrangement uses TRBV19 and TRBJ1-4; unclear D gene. V lost 3 bases to trimming and J lost 5 bases, with 16 bases between them. Germline V gene data show CDR1 as LNHDA and CDR2 as SQIVND (reference sequence). The CDR3 is made up of 16 amino acids. The CDR3: CASSMVGEVRNEKLFF. In nucleotides, the CDR3 is TGTGCCAGTAGTATGGTGGGAGAGGTTCGGAATGAAAAACTGTTTTTT.

The V gene is TRBV7-2, the J gene TRBJ2-1, with 8 bases matching TRBD2. CDR1 and CDR2 (germline): SGHTA, FQGNSA. This CDR3 spans 14 amino acids. J lost 1 base, V lost 6 bases, and 2 bases had no gene match. CDR3 loop: CASRLAASYNEQFF. The CDR3 DNA sequence: TGTGCCAGCAGACTAGCGGCTTCCTACAATGAGCAGTTCTTC.

This sequence joins TRBV19 and TRBJ1-6, with TRBD1 as a possible D gene (5 bases). The CDR3 consists of 14 residues. The V end lost 5 bases, the J end lost 7 bases, and 12 bases lay between the germline ends. CDR1 and CDR2 (germline): LNHDA, SQIVND (reference sequence). The CDR3 DNA is TGTGCCAGTAGTCTCCGGACACTAAATTCACCCCTCCACTTT. It translates to CASSLRTLNSPLHF. Combining the CDR3 with reference TRBV19 and TRBJ1-6 gives the whole variable domain DGGITQSPKYLFRKEGQNVTLSCEQNLNHDAMYWYRQDPGQGLRLIYYSQIVNDFQKGDIAEGYSVSREKKESFPLTVTSAQKNPTAFYLCASSLRTLNSPLHFGNGTRLTVT.